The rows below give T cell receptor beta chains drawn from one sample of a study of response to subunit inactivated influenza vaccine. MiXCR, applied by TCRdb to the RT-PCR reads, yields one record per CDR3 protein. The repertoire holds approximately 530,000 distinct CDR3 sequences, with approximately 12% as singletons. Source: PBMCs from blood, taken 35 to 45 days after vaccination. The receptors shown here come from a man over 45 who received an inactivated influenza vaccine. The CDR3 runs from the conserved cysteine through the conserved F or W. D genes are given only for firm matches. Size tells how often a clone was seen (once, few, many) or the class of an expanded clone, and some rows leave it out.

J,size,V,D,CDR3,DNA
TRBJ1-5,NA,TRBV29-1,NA,CSVVEGVNQPQHF,TGCAGCGTTGTAGAGGGGGTCAATCAGCCCCAGCATTTT
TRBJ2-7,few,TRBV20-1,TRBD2,CSARVSSGRYEQYF,TGCAGTGCTAGAGTTTCTAGCGGGCGATACGAGCAGTACTTC
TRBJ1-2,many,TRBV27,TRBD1,CASSLIGTGEYGYTF,TGTGCCAGCAGCCTTATTGGGACAGGGGAGTATGGCTACACCTTC
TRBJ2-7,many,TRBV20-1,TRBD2,CSARDLAGVSYEQYF,TGCAGTGCTAGAGACCTAGCGGGAGTCTCCTACGAGCAGTACTTC
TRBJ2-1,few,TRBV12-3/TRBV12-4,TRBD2,CASSPAGTSGEQFF,TGTGCCAGCAGTCCCGCCGGGACTAGCGGGGAGCAGTTCTTC
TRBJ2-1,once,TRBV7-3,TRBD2,CASSSGRVAGAGEQFF,TGTGCCAGCAGCTCCGGAAGGGTAGCGGGAGCGGGAGAGCAGTTCTTC
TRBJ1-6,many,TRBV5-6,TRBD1,CASSADRGRSPLHF,TGTGCCAGCAGCGCGGACAGGGGGCGATCACCCCTCCACTTT
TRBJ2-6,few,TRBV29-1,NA,CSVRFSGANVLTF,TGCAGCGTTCGGTTCTCTGGGGCCAACGTCCTGACTTTC
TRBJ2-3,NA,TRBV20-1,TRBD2,CSASTSGFSTDTQYF,TGCAGTGCTAGTACTAGCGGGTTTAGCACAGATACGCAGTATTTT
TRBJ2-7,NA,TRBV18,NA,CASSPSQASYEQYF,TGTGCCAGCTCTCCAAGCCAAGCATCCTACGAGCAGTACTTC
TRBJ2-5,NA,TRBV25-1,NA,CASSTGWAQETQYF,TGTGCCAGCAGTACAGGGTGGGCCCAAGAGACCCAGTACTTC
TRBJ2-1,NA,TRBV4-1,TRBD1,CASSPDRGRGNEQFF,TGCGCCAGCAGCCCGGACAGGGGCCGTGGCAATGAGCAGTTCTTC
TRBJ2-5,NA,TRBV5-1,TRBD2,CASSSGLAGVSTQYF,TGCGCCAGCAGTTCGGGACTAGCGGGGGTATCGACCCAGTACTTC
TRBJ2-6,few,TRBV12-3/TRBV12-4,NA,CASSFWAGANVLTF,TGTGCCAGCAGTTTCTGGGCTGGGGCCAACGTCCTGACTTTC
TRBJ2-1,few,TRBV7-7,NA,CASSQEQRLEQFF,TGTGCCAGCAGCCAGGAGCAGCGACTAGAGCAGTTCTTC
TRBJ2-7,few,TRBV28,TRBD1,CASSQTGGSSYEQYF,TGTGCCAGCAGTCAAACAGGGGGGAGCTCCTACGAGCAGTACTTC
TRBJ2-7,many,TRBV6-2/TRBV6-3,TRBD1,CASTLGLQGTGGSYEQYF,TGTGCCAGCACGCTGGGACTTCAAGGGACAGGAGGGTCCTACGAGCAGTACTTC
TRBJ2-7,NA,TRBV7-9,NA,CARGSGATYEQYF,TGTGCCAGGGGGTCCGGGGCCACCTACGAGCAGTACTTC
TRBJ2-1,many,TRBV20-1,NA,CSAIPGTYNEQFF,TGCAGTGCTATACCCGGAACCTACAATGAGCAGTTCTTC
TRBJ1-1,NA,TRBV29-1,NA,CSVGADSATEAFF,TGCAGCGTTGGGGCCGACTCGGCCACTGAAGCTTTCTTT
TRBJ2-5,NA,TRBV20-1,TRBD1,CSARTDRGETQYF,TGCAGTGCTAGAACCGACAGGGGTGAGACCCAGTACTTC
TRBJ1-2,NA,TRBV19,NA,CASKEGVDYGYTF,TGTGCCAGTAAGGAAGGGGTCGACTATGGCTACACCTTC
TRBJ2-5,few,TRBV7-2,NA,CASSLVRSPSTETQYF,TGTGCCAGCAGCTTAGTGAGGTCCCCAAGTACGGAGACCCAGTACTTC
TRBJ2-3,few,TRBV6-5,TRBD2,CASRYLAGRTDTQYF,TGTGCCAGCAGGTACCTAGCGGGACGAACGGATACGCAGTATTTT
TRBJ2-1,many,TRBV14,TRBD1,CASSQGTGGNYNEQFF,TGTGCCAGCAGCCAAGGGACAGGGGGAAACTACAATGAGCAGTTCTTC
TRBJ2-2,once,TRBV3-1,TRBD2,CALSELAGGAFNTGELFF,TGTGCCCTCAGCGAACTAGCGGGGGGGGCTTTTAACACCGGGGAGCTGTTTTTT
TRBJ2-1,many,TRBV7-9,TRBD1,CACRRDRVLYNEQFF,TGTGCCTGTAGACGAGACAGGGTGCTCTACAATGAGCAGTTCTTC
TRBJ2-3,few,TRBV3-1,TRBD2,CASSLPAGGSDTQYF,TGTGCCAGCAGTCTTCCAGCGGGGGGGTCAGATACGCAGTATTTT
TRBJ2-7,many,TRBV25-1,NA,CASSAQRDPDTPYEQYF,TGTGCCAGCAGTGCTCAACGGGACCCCGACACTCCTTACGAGCAGTACTTC
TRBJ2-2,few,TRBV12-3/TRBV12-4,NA,CASSFVSWGGELFF,TGTGCCAGCAGTTTCGTGAGTTGGGGCGGGGAGCTGTTTTTT
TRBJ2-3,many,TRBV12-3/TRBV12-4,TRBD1,CASSLYRGQDTQYF,TGTGCCAGCAGTTTATACAGGGGGCAAGATACGCAGTATTTT
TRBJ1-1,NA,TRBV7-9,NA,CASCPWRDTEAFF,TGTGCCAGCTGCCCGTGGCGAGACACTGAAGCTTTCTTT
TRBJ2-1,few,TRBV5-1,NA,CASSLVYQNEQFF,TGCGCCAGCAGCTTGGTATACCAGAATGAGCAGTTCTTC
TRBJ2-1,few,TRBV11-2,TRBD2,CASSPGLAGANSYNEQFF,TGTGCCAGCAGCCCCGGACTAGCGGGGGCCAACTCCTACAATGAGCAGTTCTTC
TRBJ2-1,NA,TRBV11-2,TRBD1,CASSYGQAPYNEQFF,TGTGCCAGCAGCTATGGACAGGCCCCCTACAATGAGCAGTTCTTC
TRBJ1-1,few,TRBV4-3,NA,CASSQDPMNTEAFF,TGCGCCAGCAGCCAAGACCCCATGAACACTGAAGCTTTCTTT
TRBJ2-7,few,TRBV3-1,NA,CASSQDLTGNSYEQYF,TGTGCCAGCAGCCAAGATCTAACAGGGAATTCCTACGAGCAGTACTTC
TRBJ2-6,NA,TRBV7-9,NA,CASSSTRANVLTF,TGTGCCAGCAGCTCTACTAGGGCCAACGTCCTGACTTTC
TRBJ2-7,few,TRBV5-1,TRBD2,CASSLGAASGAYEQYF,TGCGCCAGCAGCTTGGGAGCGGCTAGCGGGGCCTACGAGCAGTACTTC
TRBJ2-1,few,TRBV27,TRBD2,CASSPTPGGVTNEQFF,TGTGCCAGCAGTCCAACCCCCGGGGGGGTAACCAATGAGCAGTTCTTC
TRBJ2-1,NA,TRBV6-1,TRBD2,CASKLNTGTSNLGEQFF,TGTGCCAGCAAACTAAATACCGGGACTAGCAACTTAGGTGAGCAGTTCTTC
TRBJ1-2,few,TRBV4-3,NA,CASSQVLSDYGYTF,TGCGCCAGCAGCCAAGTTCTCTCAGACTATGGCTACACCTTC
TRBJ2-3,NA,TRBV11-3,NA,CASSLDLGSVFPDTQYF,TGTGCCAGCAGCTTAGATCTTGGGTCCGTGTTCCCAGATACGCAGTATTTT
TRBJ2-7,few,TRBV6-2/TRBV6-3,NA,CASSYSRVYEQYF,TGTGCCAGCAGTTACTCCCGGGTCTACGAGCAGTACTTC
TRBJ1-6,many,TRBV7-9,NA,CASSLWGYNSPLHF,TGTGCCAGCAGCTTATGGGGATATAATTCACCCCTCCACTTT
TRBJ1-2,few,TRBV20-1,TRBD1,CSAGDRGHYGYTF,TGCAGTGCCGGGGACAGGGGGCATTATGGCTACACCTTC
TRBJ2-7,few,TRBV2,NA,CASSEAHQGPGRDLEQYF,TGTGCCAGCAGTGAAGCCCATCAGGGTCCCGGTCGGGATCTTGAGCAGTACTTC
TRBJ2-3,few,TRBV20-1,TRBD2,CSARRRGGDTQYF,TGCAGTGCCAGAAGACGGGGGGGGGATACGCAGTATTTT
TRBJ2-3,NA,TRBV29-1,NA,CSVDVVGTDTQYF,TGCAGCGTTGACGTTGTAGGCACAGATACGCAGTATTTT
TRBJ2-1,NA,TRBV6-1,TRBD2,CASRKWTSGDNEQFF,TGTGCCAGCAGGAAATGGACTAGCGGGGACAATGAGCAGTTCTTC
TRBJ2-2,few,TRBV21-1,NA,CASSNRQGIRLDTGELFF,TGTGCCAGCAGCAATAGGCAGGGGATACGATTGGACACCGGGGAGCTGTTTTTT
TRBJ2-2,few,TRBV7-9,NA,CASSPSLGELFF,TGTGCCAGCAGCCCGAGCCTCGGTGAGCTGTTTTTT
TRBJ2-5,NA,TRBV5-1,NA,CASSLGGTLGQETQYF,TGCGCCAGCAGCTTGGGCGGGACCCTGGGGCAAGAGACCCAGTACTTC
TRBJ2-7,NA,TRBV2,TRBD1,CASIPDRGYEQYF,TGTGCCAGCATCCCCGACAGGGGTTACGAGCAGTACTTC
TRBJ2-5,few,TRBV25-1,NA,CASSVGGYQETQYF,TGTGCCAGCAGTGTCGGGGGATACCAAGAGACCCAGTACTTC